This paragraph reports one TCR beta chain. Its cognate antigen has yet to be identified. No base-level quality is on record; no much larger clone is a single base apart. In Seattle, one collaborating source enrolled patients while the infection was active and tracked those patients longitudinally over the course of disease. Collaborating institutions collected whole blood in K2EDTA tubes following their own protocols. For TCRbeta analysis, collaborators shipped samples in one of three forms: frozen whole blood, isolated PBMCs, or DNA extracted from either of those sample types. The immunoSEQ Assay, a bias-controlled multiplex PCR, was used to amplify TCRbeta CDR3 regions from genomic DNA. In the original analysis: Nucleated cell counts per sample were estimated from amplification of reference gene primers within the assay. To quantify the absolute abundance of each unique TCRbeta CDR3 rearrangement, sequence reads were collapsed and filtered. For each sample, productive Simpson clonality was calculated by taking the square root of Simpson's diversity index across productive rearrangements. The clones in this table, taken by TCRdb from immuneACCESS, are in-frame only. Not every clone is retained; where verified, under half of the shortfall comes from an unresolved V gene, and the cause of the rest is unknown. The V and J calls and the clone size are those of that table, but D and trimming were determined from the DNA. The sample includes under 400,000 clones, with about 92% observed a single time. Roughly 3.9% of the sample is held by the ten biggest clonotypes.

These data belong to a study of blood T cell repertoires in COVID-19 (dated by TCRdb to 2018 to 2020). Turning to the overall study: Samples covering the acute and convalescent phases of COVID-19 were provided by collaborators in the United States, Italy and Spain. The prospective study material was composed of cDNA or gDNA derived from T cells, B-cell-depleted T cells, or PBMCs. Deeply sampled blood TCRbeta repertoires from subjects exposed to, actively infected with, or recovered from COVID-19 were included in the dataset. The repertoires were released in a freely available public database meant as a resource for research on the immune response to SARS-CoV-2. The samples were drawn from two sources: the first 160 participants of the ongoing ImmuneRACE study, and 1,254 subjects contributed by 6 global collaborators. HLA class I and class II types, where available, came from metadata supplied by the sample provider rather than from assay-based typing. A de-identified subject ID, COVID-19 status, age in years and sex were almost always included in the sample metadata.

The paper as a whole reports these results and caveats: Clinical and demographic metadata were provided uncurated, with the amount varying by source and participant.

The sample comprised peripheral blood. This TCR derives from a woman aged 55-70 years with COVID-19, enrolled during active disease.

The CDR3 here reads CASSPWAQYGYTF. The DNA sequence is as follows: TGTGCCAGCAGCCCATGGGCACAATATGGCTACACCTTC. The receptor chain draws on TRBV7-9 and TRBJ1-2, with the D gene not confidently named. Inclusive of the bounding cysteine and phenylalanine, the CDR3 is 13 residues long. Here the CDR3 DNA is all that survives: 39 bases in frame from base 1. Based on the germline V gene (reference sequence), the CDR1 and CDR2 sequences are SEHNR and FQNEAQ. The junction shows trimming of 5 bases on V and 5 bases on J, plus 12 bases between the germline ends.